This TCR beta chain was found in a study of CD8+CD57+ T cells in acquired aplastic anemia. The template for TCR beta VDJ and CDR3 sequence profiling was genomic DNA. TCRdb reanalysed the reads using MiXCR and keeps one entry per CDR3 protein. The table lists approximately 250,000 distinct CDR3 sequences, about 80% of them singletons. J was trimmed by 1 base and V by 3 bases; bases with no gene match: 14. The CDR3 length is 18 residues. Looked up from germline, CDR1 is SEHNR and CDR2 is FQNEAQ (reference sequence). Patients sequenced had flow cytometry evidence of CD8+CD57+ cell expansion. The sequenced sample was sorted CD4+, CD8+, or CD8+CD57+ T cells (not recorded which) from PBMCs. This chain joins TRBV7-9 and TRBJ2-7; 8 bases map to TRBD2. The clonotype originates from a human donor with aplastic anemia. As DNA, the CDR3 is TGTGCCAGCAGCTTTCAAAGAAGCGGGGGAGCCGTTTCCTACGAGCAGTACGTC. Its protein product is CASSFQRSGGAVSYEQYV.